This entry lists 31 T cell receptor beta chains sequenced from one sample in a study of blood T cell repertoires in COVID-19. The protocol was immunoSEQ multiplex PCR, while the TCRdb copy is restricted to in-frame clones and leaves out a portion. The table has more than 350,000 clones, roughly nine tenths seen once; the top ten hold about 3%. What was sequenced was peripheral blood. Every receptor here comes from a woman aged 25 to 39 with COVID-19, enrolled during active disease.

The rearrangement links TRBV7-9 to TRBJ2-2, with 8 nucleotides matching TRBD1. From germline, CDR1 is SEHNR and CDR2 FQNEAQ (reference sequence). Trimming took 3 bases from V and 0 from J; bases not matched to a gene: 6. The CDR3 runs 17 residues. CDR3 in DNA: TGTGCCAGCAGCTTTACCCCAGGGGGCGCGAACACCGGGGAGCTGTTTTTT. The encoded protein is CASSFTPGGANTGELFF. The variable domain in full, completed from reference TRBV7-9 and TRBJ2-2, reads DTGVSQNPRHKITKRGQNVTFRCDPISEHNRLYWYRQTLGQGPEFLTYFQNEAQLEKSRLLSDRFSAERPKGSFSTLEIQRTEQGDSAMYLCASSFTPGGANTGELFFGEGSRLTVL.

The V and J genes are TRBV6-6 and TRBJ1-2; TRBD1 might be the D (6 bases). Deletions cut 2 bases from V and 8 bases from J, with 15 bases between. There are 14 residues in the CDR3. Germline V gives CDR1 MNHNY, CDR2 SVGAGI (reference sequence). In DNA form, the CDR3 reads TGTGCCAGCAGTTACCCGAGGGGGGGATGGGGCTACACCTTC. This codes for CASSYPRGGWGYTF.

This sequence joins TRBV6-5 and TRBJ1-6; TRBD1 matches at 7 bases. Per the germline V gene, CDR1 is MNHEY and CDR2 is SVGAGI. V trimming: 6 bases; J trimming: 10 bases; junction bases outside the gene matches: 6. The CDR3 is 13 residues long. CDR3 DNA: TGTGCCAGCAGCCTCGACAGGGTGTCACCCCTCCACTTT. Translating it yields CASSLDRVSPLHF.

The chain combines TRBV10-2 with TRBJ1-1, with D perhaps matching TRBD1 (6 bases). Trimming shortened V by 4 bases and J by 6 bases, and 18 bases separated the two germline ends. CDR3 length: 15 residues. Germline-derived CDR1 and CDR2 are WSHSY and SAAADI. This chain's CDR3 is CASSVAQGNGAEAFF. The CDR3 bases are TGCGCCAGCAGTGTGGCACAGGGTAATGGAGCTGAAGCTTTCTTT.

The V and J genes are TRBV5-6 and TRBJ1-2, with D possibly matching TRBD1 (5 bases). The V and J ends lost 0 bases and 0 bases respectively, with 9 bases between them. From germline, CDR1 is SGHDT and CDR2 YYEEEE. The CDR3 covers 15 residues. The CDR3: CASSLDRPSNYGYTF. CDR3 sequence (DNA): TGTGCCAGCAGCTTGGACAGGCCCTCTAACTATGGCTACACCTTC.

V is TRBV3-1 (or the pseudogene TRBV3-2) and J is TRBJ2-6; D uncertain. Trimming shortened V by 0 bases and J by 3 bases, and 12 bases separated the two germline ends. Germline CDR1 and CDR2: LGHDT and YNNKEL (reference sequence). There are 17 residues in the CDR3. The CDR3 nucleotides read TGTGCCAGCAGCCAAGAAATTGGAGCTAGTGGGGCCAACGTCCTGACTTTC. Encoded protein: CASSQEIGASGANVLTF.

This chain joins TRBV7-9 and TRBJ1-1, with D unresolved. Trimming removed 5 bases at V and 1 base at J, with 11 bases between. Looked up from germline, CDR1 is SEHNR and CDR2 is FQNEAQ (reference sequence). This CDR3 region has 14 residues. CDR3 in amino acids: CASSPVRGNTEAFF. In nucleotides, the CDR3 is TGTGCCAGCAGCCCGGTGCGAGGGAACACTGAAGCTTTCTTT.

V and J are TRBV19 and TRBJ2-5, with 9 bases fitting TRBD2. Per the germline V gene, CDR1 is LNHDA and CDR2 is SQIVND (reference sequence). With 4 bases clipped from V and 0 bases from J, the junction kept 15 bases outside the gene matches. The CDR3 consists of 19 residues. The CDR3 DNA sequence: TGTGCCAGTAGTACGTTGAGACTAGCGGCGCACTTTGACCAAGAGACCCAGTACTTC. Translating it yields CASSTLRLAAHFDQETQYF.

The chain joins TRBV4-1 to TRBJ1-2; no reliable D call. V was shortened by 6 bases and J by 0 bases, with 8 bases between the two germline ends. Germline loops: CDR1 MGHRA, CDR2 YSYEKL. The CDR3 runs to 13 residues. CDR3 amino acids: CASRPTTNYGYTF. Written as DNA, the CDR3 is TGCGCCAGCAGGCCAACAACTAACTATGGCTACACCTTC.

CDR3: CASSLEAGQLYEQYV. CDR3 in DNA: TGCGCCAGCAGCTTGGAGGCCGGACAGCTCTACGAGCAGTACGTC. V usage is TRBV5-1 and J usage is TRBJ2-7, with D possibly matching TRBD1 (6 bases). The CDR3 loop spans 15 amino acids. Trimming took 0 bases from V and 3 from J, leaving 13 bases between them. Germline CDR1 SGHRS, CDR2 YFSETQ.

V and J are TRBV6-5 and TRBJ2-7; D might be TRBD1 (6 bases). V shed 6 bases and J shed 6 bases, with 12 bases lying between them. Germline V gene lookup returns CDR1 MNHEY and CDR2 SVGAGI. CDR3 length: 12 amino acids. The CDR3 region has the DNA TGTGCCAGCAGGACACAGGGTACCGAGCAGTACTTC. Encoded protein: CASRTQGTEQYF.

This clone has just a few counts. V usage is TRBV29-1 and J usage is TRBJ2-6; the match to TRBD1 covers 9 bases. With V trimmed by 4 bases and J by 2 bases, 0 bases remained unmatched. The CDR3 is 14 amino acids. The germline V gene has CDR1 SQVTM and CDR2 ANQGSEA. For the CDR3, the DNA is TGCAGCGTTGGGGACAGGGCTGGGGCCAACGTCCTGACTTTC. This translates into CSVGDRAGANVLTF.

The chain couples TRBV4-2 to TRBJ2-7, with D perhaps TRBD2 (6 bases). Germline CDR1 is LGHNA and CDR2 is YNFKEQ. There are 15 residues in the CDR3. With 1 base removed from V and 4 bases from J, the gap between germline ends came to 14 bases. CDR3 sequence (DNA): TGTGCCAGCAGCCAAGGGTCAGGGACTGGGTACGAGCAGTACTTC. Its translation: CASSQGSGTGYEQYF.

This clone appeared a single time. The V gene is TRBV10-1, the J gene TRBJ1-6, with D hard to call. The V end lost 3 bases, the J end lost 0 bases, and 6 bases lay between the germline ends. Germline-derived CDR1 and CDR2 are WNHNN and SYGVQD (reference sequence). The length of the CDR3 is 15 residues. CDR3 sequence: CASSEGSSYNSPLHF. The CDR3 region has the DNA TGCGCCAGCAGTGAAGGGAGCTCCTATAATTCACCCCTCCACTTT.

V and J are TRBV4-3 and TRBJ1-5, with D maybe TRBD1 (6 bases). The germline gives CDR1 LGHNA, CDR2 YSLEER. V was trimmed by 4 bases and J by 6 bases, leaving 13 bases between them. The CDR3 covers 14 residues. CDR3: CASSPDGGPQPQHF. Here the CDR3 DNA reads TGCGCCAGCAGCCCCGACGGGGGGCCTCAGCCCCAGCATTTT.

The sample holds one count of this clone. The rearrangement uses TRBV13 and TRBJ2-5; a possible D gene is TRBD2 (5 bases). V lost 1 base, J lost 5 bases, and 20 bases lay in between. The CDR3 is 17 residues long. The germline V gene has CDR1 PRHDT and CDR2 FYEKMQ (reference sequence). In nucleotides, the CDR3 is TGTGCCAGCAGCTTAGCCCTAACCGAGCGGTACGGGGAGACCCAGTACTTC. Translating it yields CASSLALTERYGETQYF.

The rearrangement links TRBV18 to TRBJ2-5; D gene unclear. CDR1 is KGHSH, CDR2 LQKENI, per germline. Trimming shortened V by 5 bases and J by 0 bases, and 7 bases separated the two germline ends. CDR3 size: 13 residues. The CDR3 nucleotides read TGTGCCAGCTCATCCCCGTACCAAGAGACCCAGTACTTC. This translates into CASSSPYQETQYF.

The chain combines TRBV30 with TRBJ2-5, with D unclear. V lost 3 bases and J lost 2, with 4 bases in between. CDR3 length: 11 residues. Germline CDR1 GTSNPN, CDR2 SVGIG (reference sequence). CDR3 bases: TGTGCCTGGAGGGCTCAAGAGACCCAGTACTTC. This sequence encodes CAWRAQETQYF.

In this sample, this clone turned up a few times. The V call is TRBV6-5, the J call TRBJ1-1, with TRBD1 matching over 7 bases. The CDR3 is 14 amino acids. Losses at the gene ends were 6 bases for V and 2 bases for J; bases not matched to a gene: 6. CDR1 MNHEY and CDR2 SVGAGI come from the germline V gene. The CDR3 nucleotides read TGTGCCAGCAGCAGACAGGGCTTAAACACTGAAGCTTTCTTT. Residues: CASSRQGLNTEAFF.

V and J are TRBV18 and TRBJ2-3; tentative D call: TRBD2 (6 bases). The CDR3 runs to 13 residues. V lost 6 bases and J 6 bases, leaving 13 bases between the germline ends. Germline CDR1 reads KGHSH; CDR2 reads LQKENI. CDR3 amino acids: CASSTGGLDTQYF. The CDR3, as DNA: TGTGCCAGCTCCACCGGAGGGCTGGATACGCAGTATTTT.

This chain uses TRBV3-1 (or the pseudogene TRBV3-2) with TRBJ2-4, with 7 nucleotides matching TRBD2. Germline CDR1 reads LGHDT; CDR2 reads YNNKEL (reference sequence). The CDR3 spans 15 residues. The V gene end was trimmed by 4 bases and the J gene end by 3 bases; junction bases not matched to a gene: 6. The CDR3 here is CASSPTSLDKNIQYF. In nucleotides, the CDR3 is TGTGCCAGCAGCCCGACTAGCTTGGACAAAAACATTCAGTACTTC.

The rearrangement links TRBV5-4 to TRBJ1-4; D not certain. CDR1 is SGHNT, CDR2 YYREEE, per germline (reference sequence). The CDR3 sequence is 14 residues long. Trimming left V 3 bases short and J 8 bases short, with 14 bases between. CDR3 region: CASSSPVRREKLFF. For the CDR3, the DNA is TGTGCCAGCAGCTCGCCGGTAAGAAGAGAAAAACTGTTTTTT.

Only a few counts were recorded for this clone. The chain employs TRBV5-6 and TRBJ1-1, with 8 bases identical to TRBD1. Germline CDR1 and CDR2: SGHDT and YYEEEE. With 0 bases clipped from V and 1 base from J, the junction kept 2 bases outside the gene matches. The CDR3 has 15 amino acids. DNA of the CDR3: TGTGCCAGCAGCTTGGTAGACAGGGGGAACACTGAAGCTTTCTTT. Its protein is CASSLVDRGNTEAFF.

The genes are TRBV9 and TRBJ2-3, with TRBD2 matching 8 bases. This CDR3 is built from 16 residues. After removal of 0 bases from V and 3 bases from J, the junction contained 6 bases not matched to a gene. Germline loops: CDR1 SGDLS, CDR2 YYNGEE. The CDR3 region has the DNA TGTGCCAGCAGCGTAGACCCGGGAGGGGTTACAGATACGCAGTATTTT. Residues: CASSVDPGGVTDTQYF.

The chain carries TRBV6-6 and TRBJ2-7, with D perhaps TRBD2 (5 bases). The V gene lost 6 bases and the J gene lost 3 bases, with 18 bases spanning the gap. Germline V gene lookup returns CDR1 MNHNY and CDR2 SVGAGI (reference sequence). This CDR3 is 15 amino acids long. The CDR3 nucleotides are TGTGCCAGCAGGCCTAAGGGAGCTCCCCACTACGAGCAGTACGTC. It translates to CASRPKGAPHYEQYV.

The gene calls are TRBV7-2 and TRBJ1-1, with TRBD1 identical over 8 bases. CDR3 size: 13 residues. Germline assignment: CDR1 SGHTA and CDR2 FQGNSA. J was trimmed by 4 bases and V by 5 bases; bases with no gene match: 3. The CDR3 reads CASSITGGTEAFF. In nucleotides, the CDR3 is TGTGCCAGCAGCATAACAGGGGGCACTGAAGCTTTCTTT.

The rearrangement links TRBV5-4 to TRBJ1-2; D uncertain. This CDR3 is built from 14 residues. Germline loops: CDR1 SGHNT, CDR2 YYREEE (reference sequence). The CDR3 DNA reads as TGTGCTTTGGGTTCAGGCATCCGCAACTATGGCTACACCTTC. Residues: CALGSGIRNYGYTF.

This chain uses TRBV9 with TRBJ2-3; the D gene is possibly TRBD1 (6 bases). V shed 4 bases and J shed 0 bases, with 18 bases lying between them. Per the germline V gene, CDR1 is SGDLS and CDR2 is YYNGEE. The CDR3 has 17 amino acids. DNA of the CDR3: TGTGCCAGCAGCCCTTGGGGGCTGATATCTAGCACAGATACGCAGTATTTT. Protein product: CASSPWGLISSTDTQYF. Combining the CDR3 with reference TRBV9 and TRBJ2-3 gives the whole variable domain DSGVTQTPKHLITATGQRVTLRCSPRSGDLSVYWYQQSLDQGLQFLIQYYNGEERAKGNILERFSAQQFPDLHSELNLSSLELGDSALYFCASSPWGLISSTDTQYFGPGTRLTVL.

The chain joins TRBV2 to TRBJ2-1; the match to TRBD2 covers 9 bases. CDR3 length: 14 residues. Germline loops: CDR1 SNHLY, CDR2 FYNNEI. V lost 8 bases and J lost 4; bases outside the gene matches: 6. The CDR3 protein is CASGLAGSYNEQFF. For the CDR3, the DNA is TGTGCCAGCGGGCTAGCGGGATCGTACAATGAGCAGTTCTTC.

The rearrangement joins TRBV7-2 to TRBJ1-2, with a weak D call TRBD1 (6 bases). Germline loops: CDR1 SGHTA, CDR2 FQGNSA. V shed 5 bases and J shed 4 bases, with 17 bases lying between them. CDR3 length: 15 amino acids. CDR3 residues: CASSPKADSSYGYTF. CDR3 bases: TGTGCCAGCAGCCCCAAGGCGGACAGTTCCTATGGCTACACCTTC.

V gene TRBV27 combines with J gene TRBJ1-5; no definite D call. The CDR3 spans 13 residues. The germline V and J ends were trimmed by 4 bases and 11 bases, with 15 bases remaining between them. The V gene's germline CDR1 is MNHEY and CDR2 SMNVEV (reference sequence). CDR3 residues: CASSSATLSAQHF. CDR3 coding DNA: TGTGCCAGCAGTTCAGCGACGCTATCGGCCCAGCATTTT.